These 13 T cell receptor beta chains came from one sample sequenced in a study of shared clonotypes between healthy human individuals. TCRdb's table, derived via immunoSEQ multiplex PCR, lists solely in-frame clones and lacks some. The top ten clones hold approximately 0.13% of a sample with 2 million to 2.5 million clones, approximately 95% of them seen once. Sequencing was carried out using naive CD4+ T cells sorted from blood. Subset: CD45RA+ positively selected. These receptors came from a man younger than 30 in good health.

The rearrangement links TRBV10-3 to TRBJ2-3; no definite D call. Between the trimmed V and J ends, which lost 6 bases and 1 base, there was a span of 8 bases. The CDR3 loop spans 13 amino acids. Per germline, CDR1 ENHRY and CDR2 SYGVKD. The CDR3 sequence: CAISFSRTDTQYF. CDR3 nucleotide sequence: TGTGCCATCAGCTTCTCCCGCACAGATACGCAGTATTTT.

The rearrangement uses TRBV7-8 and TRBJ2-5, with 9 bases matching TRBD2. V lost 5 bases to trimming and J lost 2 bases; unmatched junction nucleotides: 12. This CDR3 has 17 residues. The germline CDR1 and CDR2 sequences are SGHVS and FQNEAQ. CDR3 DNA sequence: TGTGCCAGCAGCGATTTCTTAGCGGGAGTGAAACAAGAGACCCAGTACTTC. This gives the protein CASSDFLAGVKQETQYF.

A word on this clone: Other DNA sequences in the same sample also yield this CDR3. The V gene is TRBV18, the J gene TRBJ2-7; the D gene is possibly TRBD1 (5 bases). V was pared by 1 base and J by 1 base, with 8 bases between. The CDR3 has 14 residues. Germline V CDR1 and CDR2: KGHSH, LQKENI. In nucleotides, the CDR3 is TGTGCCAGCTCACCACGGGGCGAGTCCTACGAGCAGTACTTC. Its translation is CASSPRGESYEQYF. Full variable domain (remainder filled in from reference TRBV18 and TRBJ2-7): NAGVMQNPRHLVRRRGQEARLRCSPMKGHSHVYWYRQLPEEGLKFMVYLQKENIIDESGMPKERFSAEFPKEGPSILRIQQVVRGDSAAYFCASSPRGESYEQYFGPGTRLTVT.

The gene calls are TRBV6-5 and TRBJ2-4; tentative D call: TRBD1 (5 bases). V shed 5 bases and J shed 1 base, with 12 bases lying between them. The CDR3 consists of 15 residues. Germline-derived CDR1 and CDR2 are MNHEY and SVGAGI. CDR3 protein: CASSTAAGAKNIQYF. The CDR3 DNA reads TGTGCCAGCAGTACGGCGGCAGGGGCCAAAAACATTCAGTACTTC.

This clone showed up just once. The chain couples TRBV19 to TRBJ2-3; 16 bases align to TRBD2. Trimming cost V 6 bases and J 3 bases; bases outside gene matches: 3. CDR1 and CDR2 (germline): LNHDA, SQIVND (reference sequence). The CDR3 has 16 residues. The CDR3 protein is CASSQGLAGGTDTQYF. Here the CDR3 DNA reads TGTGCCAGTAGCCAGGGACTAGCGGGAGGGACAGATACGCAGTATTTT.

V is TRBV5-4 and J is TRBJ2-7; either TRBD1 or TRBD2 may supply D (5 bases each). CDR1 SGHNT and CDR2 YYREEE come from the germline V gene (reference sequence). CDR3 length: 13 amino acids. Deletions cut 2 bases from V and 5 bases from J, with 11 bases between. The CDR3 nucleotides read TGTGCCAGCAGCTTAGGTGGGGGTAACGAGCAGTACTTC. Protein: CASSLGGGNEQYF.

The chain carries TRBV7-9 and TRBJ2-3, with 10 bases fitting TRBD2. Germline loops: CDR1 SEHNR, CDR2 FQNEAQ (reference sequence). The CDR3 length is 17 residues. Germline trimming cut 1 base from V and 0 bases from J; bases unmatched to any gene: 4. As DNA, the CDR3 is TGTGCCAGCAGCTTAGGACTAGCGGGTACTAGCACAGATACGCAGTATTTT. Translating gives CASSLGLAGTSTDTQYF.

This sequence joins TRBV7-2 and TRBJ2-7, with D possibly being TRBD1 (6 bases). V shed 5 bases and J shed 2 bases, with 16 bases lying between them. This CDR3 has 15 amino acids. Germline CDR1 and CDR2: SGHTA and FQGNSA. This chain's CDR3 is CASSTKLGAAYEQYF. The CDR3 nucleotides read TGTGCCAGCAGCACAAAGTTGGGGGCCGCCTACGAGCAGTACTTC.

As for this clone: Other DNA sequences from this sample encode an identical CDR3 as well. The CDR3 DNA reads TGTGCCAGCAGCACTTACACAGATACGCAGTATTTT. This codes for CASSTYTDTQYF. This chain links TRBV7-2 with TRBJ2-3; D not certain. The germline V gene has CDR1 SGHTA and CDR2 FQGNSA. Trimming cost V 5 bases and J 2 bases, with 5 bases left between them. The CDR3 has 12 amino acids.

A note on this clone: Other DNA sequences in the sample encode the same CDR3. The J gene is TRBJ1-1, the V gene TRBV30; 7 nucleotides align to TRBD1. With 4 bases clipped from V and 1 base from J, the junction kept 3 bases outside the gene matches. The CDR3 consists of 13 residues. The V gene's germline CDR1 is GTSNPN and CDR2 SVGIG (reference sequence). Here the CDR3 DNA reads TGTGCCTGGACGGGACAGCAGAACACTGAAGCTTTCTTT. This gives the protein CAWTGQQNTEAFF.

This CDR3 is CASSTENTIYF. The CDR3 bases are TGCGCCAGCAGCACGGAGAACACCATATATTTT. The V and J genes are TRBV5-1 and TRBJ1-3; the D is unclear. The germline V gene has CDR1 SGHRS and CDR2 YFSETQ. The CDR3 is 11 amino acids. V shed 4 bases and J shed 7 bases, with 6 bases lying between them.

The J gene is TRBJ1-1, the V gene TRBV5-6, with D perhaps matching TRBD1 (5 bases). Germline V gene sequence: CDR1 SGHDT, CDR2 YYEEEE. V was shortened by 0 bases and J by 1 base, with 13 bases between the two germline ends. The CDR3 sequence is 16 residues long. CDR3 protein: CASSLETASRNTEAFF. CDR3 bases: TGTGCCAGCAGCTTGGAGACAGCATCTCGGAACACTGAAGCTTTCTTT.

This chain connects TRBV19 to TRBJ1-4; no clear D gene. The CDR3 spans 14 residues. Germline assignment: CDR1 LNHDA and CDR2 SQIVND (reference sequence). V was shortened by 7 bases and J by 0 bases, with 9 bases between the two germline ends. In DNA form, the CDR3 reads TGTGCCAGTAAAGTGACGGCAACTAATGAAAAACTGTTTTTT. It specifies CASKVTATNEKLFF.